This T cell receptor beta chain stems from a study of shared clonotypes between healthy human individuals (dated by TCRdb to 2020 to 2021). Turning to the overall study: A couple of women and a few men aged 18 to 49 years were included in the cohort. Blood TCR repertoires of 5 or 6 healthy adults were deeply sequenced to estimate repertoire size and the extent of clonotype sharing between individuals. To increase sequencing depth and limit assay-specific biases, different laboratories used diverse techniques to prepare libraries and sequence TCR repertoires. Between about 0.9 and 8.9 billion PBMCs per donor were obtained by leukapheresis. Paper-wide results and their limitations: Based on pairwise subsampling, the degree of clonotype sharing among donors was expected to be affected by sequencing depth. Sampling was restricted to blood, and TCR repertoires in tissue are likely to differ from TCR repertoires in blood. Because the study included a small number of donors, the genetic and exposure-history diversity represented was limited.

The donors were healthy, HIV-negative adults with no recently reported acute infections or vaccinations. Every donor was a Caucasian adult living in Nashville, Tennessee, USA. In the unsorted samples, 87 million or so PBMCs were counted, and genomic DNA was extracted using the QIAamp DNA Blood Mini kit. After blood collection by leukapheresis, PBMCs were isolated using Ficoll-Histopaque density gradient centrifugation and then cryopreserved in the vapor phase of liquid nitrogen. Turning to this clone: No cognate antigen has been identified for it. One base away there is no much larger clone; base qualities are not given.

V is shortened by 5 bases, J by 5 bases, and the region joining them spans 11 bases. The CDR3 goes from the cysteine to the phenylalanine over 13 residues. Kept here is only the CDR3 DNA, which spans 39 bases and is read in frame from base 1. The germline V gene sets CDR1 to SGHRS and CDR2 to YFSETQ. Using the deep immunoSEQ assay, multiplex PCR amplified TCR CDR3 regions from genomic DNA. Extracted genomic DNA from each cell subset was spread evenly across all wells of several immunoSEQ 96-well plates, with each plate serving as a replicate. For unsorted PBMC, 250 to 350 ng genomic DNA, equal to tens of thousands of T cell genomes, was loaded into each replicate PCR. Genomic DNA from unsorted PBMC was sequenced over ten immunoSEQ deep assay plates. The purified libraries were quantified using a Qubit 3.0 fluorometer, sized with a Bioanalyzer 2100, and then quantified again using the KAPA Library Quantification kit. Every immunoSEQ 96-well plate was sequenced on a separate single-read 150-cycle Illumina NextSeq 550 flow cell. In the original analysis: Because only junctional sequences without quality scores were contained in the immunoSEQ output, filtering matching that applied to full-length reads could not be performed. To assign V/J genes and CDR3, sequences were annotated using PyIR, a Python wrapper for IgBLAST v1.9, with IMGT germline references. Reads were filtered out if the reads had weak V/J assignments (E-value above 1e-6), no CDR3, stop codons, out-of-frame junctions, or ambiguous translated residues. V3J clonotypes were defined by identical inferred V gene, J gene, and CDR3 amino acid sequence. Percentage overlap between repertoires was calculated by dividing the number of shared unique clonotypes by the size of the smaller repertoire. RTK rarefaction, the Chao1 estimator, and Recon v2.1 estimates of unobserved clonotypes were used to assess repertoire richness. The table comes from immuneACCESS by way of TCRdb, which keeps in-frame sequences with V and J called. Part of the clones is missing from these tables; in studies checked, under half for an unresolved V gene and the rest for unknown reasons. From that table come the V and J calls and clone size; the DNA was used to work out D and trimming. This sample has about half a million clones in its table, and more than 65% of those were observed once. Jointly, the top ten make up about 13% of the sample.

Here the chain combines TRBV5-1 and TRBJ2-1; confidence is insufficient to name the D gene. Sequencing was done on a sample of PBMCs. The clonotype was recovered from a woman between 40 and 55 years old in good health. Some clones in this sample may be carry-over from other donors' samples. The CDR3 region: CASRSGSNNEQFF. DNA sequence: TGCGCCAGCAGAAGTGGCTCTAACAATGAGCAGTTCTTC. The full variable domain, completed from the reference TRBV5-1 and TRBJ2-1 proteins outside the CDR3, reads KAGVTQTPRYLIKTRGQQVTLSCSPISGHRSVSWYQQTPGQGLQFLFEYFSETQRNKGNFPGRFSGRQFSNSRSEMNVSTLELGDSALYLCASRSGSNNEQFFGPGTRLTVL.